This TCR beta chain is from a study of blood T cell repertoires in COVID-19. At the level of the study: The United States, Italy and Spain provided the acute and convalescent COVID-19 samples. From T cells, B-cell-depleted T cells, or PBMCs came the material, which was cDNA or gDNA.

Per the authors' pipeline: Amplification of reference gene primers was used by the study to estimate nucleated cell counts. The assay was immunoSEQ multiplex PCR, and TCRdb's table has in-frame clones only and misses some. The V and J calls and the clone size are those of that table, but D and trimming were determined from the DNA. The sample has approximately 24,000 clones, about 89% seen once. Sequenced input: peripheral blood. The source of this sequence is a human donor with active COVID-19. The donor label of this sample is uncertain.

The CDR3 DNA reads as TGTGCCAGCAGCCCAGGGGACACTTTCCACTCTGGAAACACCATATATTTT. It encodes CASSPGDTFHSGNTIYF. The rearrangement joins TRBV9 to TRBJ1-3; possibly TRBD1 for D (6 bases). The CDR3 is 17 amino acids. Trimming took 4 bases from V and 0 from J, leaving 17 bases between them. CDR1 is SGDLS, CDR2 YYNGEE, per germline.